This TCR beta chain was captured in a study of cytomegalovirus exposure and HLA in healthy donors. The CDR3 covers 19 residues. V lost 5 bases and J lost 0; bases outside the gene matches: 10. CDR1 and CDR2 from the germline V gene are MNHEY and SMNVEV (reference sequence). Primers included in the PCR were 60 Vbeta and 13 Jbeta primers. Here immunoSEQ multiplex PCR was the method, and the copy in TCRdb shows in-frame clones only, minus some. The repertoire has about 130,000 clones, more than 70% of them found once; the top ten carry over 1%. Sequencing was carried out using PBMCs. This clonotype was obtained from a human donor in good health. The chain couples TRBV27 to TRBJ2-3, with TRBD2 matching 14 bases. Here the CDR3 reads CASSLGLAGAVMSTDTQYF. CDR3 nucleotides: TGTGCCAGCAGTCTGGGACTAGCGGGGGCCGTAATGAGCACAGATACGCAGTATTTT.